One and the same sample provided the 27 T cell receptor beta chains below, sequenced in a study of blood T cell repertoires in COVID-19 (TCRdb year 2020). Library preparation employed the immunoSEQ multiplex PCR assay. TCRdb stores this immuneACCESS table with in-frame sequences only. Part of the clones is absent; in the studies checked, under half of the shortfall reflects unresolved V genes, and no reason is known for the rest. Within this sample are around 440,000 clones, with approximately 88% of them counted one time only. The leading ten clones occupy over 10% of the sample. Specimen: peripheral blood. These receptor sequences come from a woman in her fifties or sixties with COVID-19, enrolled during active disease.

V is TRBV2 and J is TRBJ1-6; D is unresolved. V lost 6 bases and J lost 1, with 7 bases in between. The length of the CDR3 is 14 residues. Germline V lookup: CDR1 SNHLY, CDR2 FYNNEI. CDR3 protein: CASRRESYNSPLHF. The CDR3 DNA reads TGTGCCAGCAGGAGAGAATCCTATAATTCACCCCTCCACTTT.

This clone has just one count. The rearrangement links TRBV29-1 to TRBJ1-3, with D maybe TRBD1 (6 bases). V was trimmed by 6 bases and J by 4 bases, leaving 16 bases between them. There are 14 residues in the CDR3. From germline, CDR1 is SQVTM and CDR2 ANQGSEA. The CDR3 sequence: CSVGDIKKGNTIYF. DNA of the CDR3: TGCAGCGTCGGGGACATCAAGAAGGGAAACACCATATATTTT.

V and J are TRBV28 and TRBJ2-4; possible D gene TRBD1, 7 bases. Germline-derived CDR1 and CDR2 are MDHEN and SYDVKM. This CDR3 comprises 16 residues. Trimming stripped 3 bases from V and 8 bases from J, with 20 bases between. The CDR3 reads CASSLGGQLRGDIQYF. The CDR3, as DNA: TGTGCCAGCAGTTTGGGGGGACAGCTCAGAGGAGACATTCAGTACTTC.

The rearrangement uses TRBV28 and TRBJ2-4, with a tentative D call TRBD1 (5 bases). CDR3 length equals 20 residues. With 2 bases removed from V and 2 bases from J, the gap between germline ends came to 25 bases. Germline V gives CDR1 MDHEN, CDR2 SYDVKM. The CDR3 sequence is CASSLRLPQLGAESKNIQYF. DNA for the CDR3: TGTGCCAGCAGTTTAAGGCTCCCCCAGCTAGGGGCTGAGTCCAAAAACATTCAGTACTTC.

The chain recombines TRBV7-2 with TRBJ1-2; TRBD1 agrees at 10 bases. CDR3 length equals 14 residues. Germline V gives CDR1 SGHTA, CDR2 FQGNSA. V was clipped by 1 base and J by 9 bases; unmatched bases: 5. CDR3 DNA sequence: TGTGCCAGCAGCTTAGAGGGACAGGGGAAGAGCTACACCTTC. Protein: CASSLEGQGKSYTF.

The chain has TRBV27 and TRBJ2-3; maybe TRBD2 (6 bases). Germline values: CDR1 MNHEY, CDR2 SMNVEV (reference sequence). The germline V and J ends were trimmed by 7 bases and 0 bases, with 14 bases remaining between them. The CDR3 contains 15 residues. CDR3 coding DNA: TGTGCCAGCACCCACCGGGGGAGAAGCACAGATACGCAGTATTTT. This encodes CASTHRGRSTDTQYF.

The chain joins TRBV7-8 to TRBJ2-7, with 14 bases matching TRBD2. The V gene end was trimmed by 5 bases and the J gene end by 7 bases; junction bases not matched to a gene: 10. Germline lookup yields CDR1 SGHVS and CDR2 FQNEAQ. The CDR3 totals 16 residues. DNA of the CDR3: TGTGCCAGCAGCCCACGGGGACTAGCGGGGGTGAGAGAGCAGTACTTC. Residues: CASSPRGLAGVREQYF.

This chain links TRBV6-2 or TRBV6-3 with TRBJ2-1; D ambiguous. Between the trimmed V and J ends, which lost 6 bases and 2 bases, there was a span of 8 bases. Germline CDR1 is MNHEY and CDR2 is SVGEGT. This CDR3 has 13 amino acids. This CDR3 is CASSLAAYNEQFF. In DNA form, the CDR3 reads TGTGCCAGCAGCTTGGCCGCCTACAATGAGCAGTTCTTC.

The V and J genes are TRBV30 and TRBJ1-4, with TRBD1 identical over 10 bases. With V trimmed by 5 bases and J by 8 bases, 11 bases remained unmatched. This CDR3 has 15 amino acids. Germline assignment: CDR1 GTSNPN and CDR2 SVGIG (reference sequence). The CDR3 loop is CAWSSWETGGEKLFF. DNA for the CDR3: TGTGCCTGGTCATCGTGGGAGACAGGGGGCGAAAAACTGTTTTTT.

This rearrangement joins TRBV19 to TRBJ1-4; TRBD1 agrees at 8 bases. V lost 5 bases, J lost 4 bases, and 12 bases stayed unmatched. CDR3 length equals 17 residues. CDR1 is LNHDA, CDR2 SQIVND, per germline (reference sequence). The CDR3 region has the DNA TGTGCCAGTAGTCCCGGGGCTAGACAGGGGCTTAATGAAAAACTGTTTTTT. This sequence encodes CASSPGARQGLNEKLFF.

The rearrangement joins TRBV18 to TRBJ1-2; TRBD1 matches 7 bases. This CDR3 region has 14 residues. The J segment lost 4 bases and the V segment lost 3 bases, leaving 5 bases of the junction unmatched. CDR1 KGHSH and CDR2 LQKENI come from the germline V gene. The CDR3 protein is CASSPRDRVYGYTF. For the CDR3, the DNA is TGTGCCAGCTCACCCAGGGACAGAGTCTATGGCTACACCTTC.

The rearrangement uses TRBV4-2 and TRBJ1-1; no clear D gene. The CDR3 runs to 17 residues. Between the trimmed V and J ends, which lost 0 bases and 1 base, there was a span of 15 bases. Germline CDR1 is LGHNA and CDR2 is YNFKEQ. CDR3 coding DNA: TGTGCCAGCAGCCAAGAACGGAGGGAGATTTCGAACACTGAAGCTTTCTTT. It is translated as CASSQERREISNTEAFF.

The chain combines TRBV7-9 with TRBJ2-1; 7 nucleotides line up with TRBD2. This CDR3 comprises 16 residues. CDR1 is SEHNR, CDR2 FQNEAQ, per germline (reference sequence). With 1 base clipped from V and 8 bases from J, the junction kept 11 bases outside the gene matches. The CDR3 DNA follows: TGTGCCAGCAGCTTAGATGAGGCAGGGACTATCGATGAGCAGTTCTTC. This encodes CASSLDEAGTIDEQFF.

The chain has TRBV6-5 and TRBJ2-2, with D possibly being TRBD2 (5 bases). The germline gives CDR1 MNHEY, CDR2 SVGAGI. The CDR3 loop spans 15 amino acids. The V end lost 7 bases, the J end lost 2 bases, and 14 bases lay between the germline ends. CDR3 bases: TGTGCCAGCACCCGGGGTCTCCTTAACACCGGGGAGCTGTTTTTT. This codes for CASTRGLLNTGELFF.

The chain employs TRBV10-2 and TRBJ2-7; 14 bases agree with TRBD2. The CDR3 runs to 16 residues. Germline values: CDR1 WSHSY, CDR2 SAAADI. The V segment lost 0 bases and the J segment 3 bases; nucleotides outside the gene matches: 1. Written as DNA, the CDR3 is TGCGCCAGCAGTGAGTCGGGACTAGCGGGGGACTACGAGCAGTACTTC. This sequence encodes CASSESGLAGDYEQYF.

V usage is TRBV6-6 and J usage is TRBJ1-5, with D maybe TRBD1 (5 bases). Germline V gives CDR1 MNHNY, CDR2 SVGAGI (reference sequence). The CDR3 totals 12 residues. V was pared by 6 bases and J by 3 bases, with 6 bases between. The CDR3 nucleotides read TGTGCCAGCAGACAGGTCAATCAGCCCCAGCATTTT. It yields the protein CASRQVNQPQHF.

This chain links TRBV5-4 with TRBJ1-4; D is possibly TRBD1 (5 bases). The CDR3 sequence is 15 residues long. With 4 bases removed from V and 2 bases from J, the gap between germline ends came to 12 bases. The germline CDR1 and CDR2 sequences are SGHNT and YYREEE (reference sequence). In DNA, the CDR3 is TGTGCCAGCAGCCCCTCAGGGATCACTAATGAAAAACTGTTTTTT. As protein: CASSPSGITNEKLFF.

The chain uses TRBV18 and TRBJ2-1; D possibly corresponds to TRBD2 (5 bases). V dropped 7 bases and J dropped 0 bases, with 16 bases sitting between them. This CDR3 has 16 residues. Germline V gene lookup returns CDR1 KGHSH and CDR2 LQKENI. CDR3 DNA sequence: TGTGCCAGCTTTAGTACCGGACTCCGCTCCTACAATGAGCAGTTCTTC. Translated, it gives CASFSTGLRSYNEQFF.

This CDR3 reads CASSPPNGPGHFF. The CDR3 DNA sequence: TGTGCCAGCAGCCCCCCGAATGGTCCAGGGCATTTCTTT. The V and J genes are TRBV6-5 and TRBJ1-1; tentative D call: TRBD1 (5 bases). The germline V and J ends were trimmed by 6 bases and 13 bases, with 21 bases remaining between them. Germline V gene lookup returns CDR1 MNHEY and CDR2 SVGAGI. This CDR3 comprises 13 residues.

A note on this clone: The sample holds other DNA sequences that translate to the same CDR3. The chain recombines TRBV18 with TRBJ1-3, with 9 bases identical to TRBD1. This CDR3 contains 15 residues. The V and J ends lost 3 bases and 2 bases, in that order; junction bases with no gene match: 2. In germline, CDR1 is KGHSH, CDR2 LQKENI. The DNA of the CDR3 is TGTGCCAGCTCACCTGGGACAGGGCCTGGAAACACCATATATTTT. Protein sequence: CASSPGTGPGNTIYF.

This sequence joins TRBV5-1 and TRBJ2-3, with D maybe TRBD2 (5 bases). Germline V CDR1 and CDR2: SGHRS, YFSETQ. V gave up 3 bases and J gave up 6 bases, with 17 bases separating them. The CDR3 totals 15 residues. The CDR3 is CASSSPRGEYDTQYF. The CDR3 DNA reads as TGCGCCAGCAGCTCCCCCCGGGGAGAATACGATACGCAGTATTTT.

In this sample, this clone turned up once. Within the sample, other DNA sequences also encode this same CDR3. The chain combines TRBV9 with TRBJ2-1, with D possibly matching TRBD2 (6 bases). The V gene lost 0 bases and the J gene lost 1 base, with 8 bases spanning the gap. This CDR3 has 15 amino acids. The germline CDR1 and CDR2 sequences are SGDLS and YYNGEE. In DNA, the CDR3 is TGTGCCAGCAGCGTAGGGGGGGATTCCTACAATGAGCAGTTCTTC. Translated: CASSVGGDSYNEQFF.

The chain uses TRBV6-5 and TRBJ1-1, with 10 bases matching TRBD1. Unmatched junction bases numbered 5, after V lost 5 bases and J lost 5 bases. There are 14 residues in the CDR3. Germline values: CDR1 MNHEY, CDR2 SVGAGI. CDR3 in amino acids: CASSRDRGGTEAFF. CDR3 bases: TGTGCCAGCAGTCGGGACAGGGGAGGAACTGAAGCTTTCTTT.

J is TRBJ1-1 and V is TRBV4-1; TRBD1 might be the D (5 bases). V gave up 1 base and J gave up 5 bases, with 8 bases separating them. Germline assignment: CDR1 MGHRA and CDR2 YSYEKL. The CDR3 covers 13 residues. The CDR3 loop reads CASSQAGVTEAFF. The CDR3 region has the DNA TGCGCCAGCAGCCAAGCGGGGGTAACTGAAGCTTTCTTT.

This chain connects TRBV2 to TRBJ1-3; 8 positions agree with TRBD1. The CDR3 is 15 amino acids. Germline trimming cut 5 bases from V and 4 bases from J; bases unmatched to any gene: 7. Germline CDR1 reads SNHLY; CDR2 reads FYNNEI. The CDR3 here is CASSTGTGSGNTIYF. CDR3 sequence (DNA): TGTGCCAGCAGTACCGGGACAGGATCCGGAAACACCATATATTTT. Variable domain in full (rest from reference TRBV2 and TRBJ1-3): EPEVTQTPSHQVTQMGQEVILRCVPISNHLYFYWYRQILGQKVEFLVSFYNNEISEKSEIFDDQFSVERPDGSNFTLKIRSTKLEDSAMYFCASSTGTGSGNTIYFGEGSWLTVV.

The gene calls are TRBV12-5 and TRBJ1-1; 10 bases are a match to TRBD1. Germline CDR1 reads LGHNT; CDR2 reads FRNRAP. The CDR3 contains 14 residues. V lost 4 bases, J lost 5 bases, and 4 bases stayed unmatched. The CDR3 region is CASGSGTGETEAFF. DNA of the CDR3: TGTGCTAGTGGTTCCGGGACAGGGGAGACTGAAGCTTTCTTT.

The genes are TRBV2 and TRBJ1-2; TRBD1 is a possible D gene (6 bases). The CDR3 totals 17 residues. Germline CDR1 SNHLY, CDR2 FYNNEI. V dropped 5 bases and J dropped 1 base, with 20 bases sitting between them. CDR3 sequence (DNA): TGTGCCAGCAGTCGAGGGGGGGGGACCCAACTTAACTATGGCTACACCTTC. The encoded protein is CASSRGGGTQLNYGYTF.